A selection of T cell receptor beta chains follows, all from one sample in a study of low-dose radiotherapy and immunotherapy resistance in tumors. MiXCR, applied by TCRdb to the reads, yields one record per CDR3 protein. The repertoire holds tens of thousands of distinct CDR3 sequences, with about 53% as singletons. The sample here was PBMCs, taken after low-dose radiotherapy plus immunotherapy. These receptors were taken from a male donor with gallbladder cancer. The CDR3 runs from the conserved cysteine through the conserved F or W. The D gene is left open where the match is weak. Part of the rows lack a size; the others show once, few, many or a class for expanded clones.

>.|.|TRBJ1-5|TRBV6-2/TRBV6-3
CASRDPGRQPQHF
TGTGCCAGCAGGGACCCTGGACGTCAGCCCCAGCATTTT
>TRBD1|.|TRBJ2-1|TRBV6-5
CASSTSRTGYNEQFF
TGTGCCAGCAGTACCTCCCGGACAGGGTACAATGAGCAGTTCTTC
>.|once|TRBJ2-7|TRBV28
CASHRSPEALTVEQYF
TGTGCCAGCCACAGGTCCCCGGAGGCCTTAACGGTCGAGCAGTACTTC
>.|.|TRBJ2-2|TRBV10-2
CASTPGLNTGELFFF
.
>.|few|TRBJ2-5|TRBV16
CASSRGLQETQYF
TGTGCCAGCAGCCGAGGACTACAAGAGACCCAGTACTTC
>.|.|TRBJ1-2|TRBV20-1
CSATQHGGGYTF
TGCAGTGCAACCCAACATGGGGGTGGCTACACCTTC
>TRBD1|.|TRBJ2-7|TRBV6-1
CASSRDSLYEQYF
TGTGCCAGCAGCCGGGACAGTCTCTACGAGCAGTACTTC
>.|.|TRBJ2-2|TRBV27
CASSSNTGELFF
TGTGCCAGCAGTTCGAACACCGGGGAGCTGTTTTTT
>.|.|TRBJ1-4|TRBV5-1
CASSLGQNEKLFF
TGCGCCAGCAGCTTGGGACAGAATGAAAAACTGTTTTTT
>.|.|TRBJ2-5|TRBV9
CASSVERGIQETQYF
TGTGCCAGCAGCGTAGAAAGGGGAATCCAAGAGACCCAGTACTTC
>TRBD1|.|TRBJ2-7|TRBV15
CATSRDRGRGPSYEQYF
TGTGCCACCAGCAGAGATAGGGGCAGGGGGCCCTCCTACGAGCAGTACTTC
>.|.|TRBJ1-1|TRBV6-2/TRBV6-3
CASRPLGAGSTEAFF
TGTGCCAGCAGACCTCTGGGGGCGGGGAGCACTGAAGCTTTCTTT
>.|.|TRBJ2-1|TRBV24-1
CASTYSGTPAVF
TGTGCCAGCACTTACTCTGGGACCCCCGCAGTCTTC
>.|medium-sized|TRBJ1-5|TRBV6-6
CASSEGQLNQPQHF
TGTGCCAGCAGTGAAGGACAGCTAAATCAGCCCCAGCATTTT
>TRBD2|.|TRBJ2-3|TRBV6-6
CASSKRPTSGVDTQYF
TGTGCCAGCAGCAAACGCCCGACTAGCGGGGTGGATACGCAGTATTTT
>.|.|TRBJ1-2|TRBV28
CASSSDWAGYGYTF
TGTGCCAGCAGTTCGGACTGGGCTGGTTATGGCTACACCTTC
>.|once|TRBJ1-6|TRBV5-6
CASSQAGVGSYNSPLHF
TGTGCCAGCAGCCAAGCCGGCGTGGGCTCCTATAATTCACCCCTCCACTTT
>.|.|TRBJ1-1|TRBV28
CASRPGARNTEAFF
TGTGCCAGCAGGCCAGGGGCGCGGAACACTGAAGCTTTCTTT
>.|.|TRBJ2-5|TRBV28
CASSLFSGLETQYF
TGTGCCAGCAGTTTATTTTCTGGCTTGGAGACCCAGTACTTC
>.|medium-sized|TRBJ2-1|TRBV12-3/TRBV12-4
CASSLGPVATNEQFF
TGTGCCAGCAGTTTAGGCCCAGTGGCCACTAATGAGCAGTTCTTC
>TRBD1|many|TRBJ1-1|TRBV18
CASSRDRVNTEAFF
TGTGCCAGCTCTCGAGACAGGGTTAACACTGAAGCTTTCTTT
>.|.|TRBJ2-7|TRBV5-1
CASSLATNYEQYF
TGCGCCAGCAGCTTGGCCACCAACTACGAGCAGTACTTC
>.|.|TRBJ1-6|TRBV5-4
CASSPPGRSNSPLHF
TGTGCCAGCAGCCCCCCGGGGAGGAGTAATTCACCCCTCCACTTT
>.|.|TRBJ2-2|TRBV7-2
CASSLVPRTGELFF
TGTGCCAGCAGCTTAGTTCCGCGCACCGGGGAGCTGTTTTTT
>TRBD2|medium-sized|TRBJ2-1|TRBV6-1
CASAAGLAGRGEQFF
TGTGCCAGCGCTGCGGGACTAGCGGGAAGGGGTGAGCAGTTCTTC
>TRBD1|.|TRBJ1-1|TRBV5-5
CASSPGQGARVPFF
TGTGCCAGCAGCCCAGGACAGGGGGCGAGAGTTCCTTTCTTT
>TRBD1|.|TRBJ2-5|TRBV6-2/TRBV6-3
CASSYAFGTVGQETQYF
TGTGCCAGCAGTTACGCATTTGGGACAGTGGGTCAAGAGACCCAGTACTTC
>TRBD2|.|TRBJ2-3|TRBV19
CASSIQAGRSTDTQYF
TGTGCCAGTAGTATCCAAGCGGGGAGAAGCACAGATACGCAGTATTTT
>.|.|TRBJ2-3|TRBV11-2
CASLGGPGLTDTQYF
TGTGCCAGCCTGGGGGGGCCAGGATTGACAGATACGCAGTATTTT
>TRBD1|few|TRBJ1-1|TRBV4-3
CASSQNRDRGRTEAFF
TGCGCCAGCAGCCAAAACCGGGACAGGGGTAGGACTGAAGCTTTCTTT
>TRBD2|many|TRBJ2-3|TRBV20-1
CSARDFGLAGGPSTDTQYF
TGCAGTGCTAGAGATTTTGGACTAGCGGGAGGGCCCAGCACAGATACGCAGTATTTT
>.|.|TRBJ2-2|TRBV6-2/TRBV6-3
CASRKARGFNTGELFF
TGTGCCAGCAGAAAAGCTAGGGGGTTTAACACCGGGGAGCTGTTTTTT
>TRBD1|.|TRBJ1-1|TRBV30
CAWSAQGAYTEAFF
TGTGCCTGGAGCGCACAGGGGGCTTACACTGAAGCTTTCTTT
>.|.|TRBJ2-7|TRBV5-5
CASSFSYETGAYEQYF
TGTGCCAGCAGCTTCTCTTACGAGACAGGAGCCTACGAGCAGTACTTC
>.|medium-sized|TRBJ1-5|TRBV5-6
CASSPGQNNQPQHF
TGCGCCAGTAGCCCCGGACAGAACAATCAGCCCCAGCATTTT
>.|.|TRBJ2-7|TRBV5-4
CASSLTSSEQYF
TGTGCCAGCAGCTTGACTAGTAGCGAGCAGTACTTC
>.|.|TRBJ2-7|TRBV10-2
CATTGRGAYEQYF
TGCGCCACCACGGGAAGAGGAGCCTACGAGCAGTACTTC
>.|.|TRBJ2-7|TRBV11-2
CASSLGGTAAGEQYF
TGTGCCAGCAGCTTAGGGGGTACGGCCGCAGGAGAGCAGTACTTC
>TRBD2|few|TRBJ2-3|TRBV10-3
CAITPGGETDTQYF
TGTGCCATCACGCCCGGGGGGGAGACGGATACGCAGTATTTT
>.|many|TRBJ2-7|TRBV7-2
CASSFDIYEQYF
TGTGCCAGCAGCTTTGACATCTACGAGCAGTACTTC
>TRBD2|.|TRBJ2-5|TRBV6-2/TRBV6-3
CASSYSSGGGETQYF
TGTGCCAGCAGTTACTCTAGCGGGGGGGGAGAGACCCAGTACTTC
>.|few|TRBJ2-7|TRBV2
CASSARPYEQYF
TGTGCCAGCAGTGCTCGGCCCTACGAGCAGTACTTC
>.|few|TRBJ2-7|TRBV29-1
CSPNEGVSYEQYF
TGCAGCCCCAACGAGGGGGTCTCCTACGAGCAGTACTTC
>.|many|TRBJ1-1|TRBV5-3
CASRYQGGTEAFF
TGTGCCAGCAGATATCAAGGGGGCACTGAAGCTTTCTTT
>TRBD2|.|TRBJ2-1|TRBV7-2
CATSGGLYNEQFF
TGTGCCACTAGCGGGGGCCTCTACAATGAGCAGTTCTTC
>.|medium-sized|TRBJ2-1|TRBV28
CASSLGDRTEQFF
TGTGCCAGCAGTCTAGGGGACCGAACCGAGCAGTTCTTC
>TRBD2|few|TRBJ2-2|TRBV7-2
CASSATGLAGNTGELFF
TGTGCCAGCAGCGCCACCGGACTAGCGGGGAACACCGGGGAGCTGTTTTTT
>.|.|TRBJ1-2|TRBV4-1
CASSHPAAGDYGYTF
TGCGCCAGCAGCCACCCCGCGGCAGGCGACTATGGCTACACCTTC
>TRBD1|medium-sized|TRBJ2-7|TRBV7-6
CASSLDRRQYF
TGTGCCAGCAGCTTGGACAGGCGGCAGTACTTC
>TRBD2|few|TRBJ2-3|TRBV5-1
CASSLALAGGDTQYF
TGCGCCAGCAGCTTGGCTCTAGCGGGAGGGGATACGCAGTATTTT
>.|many|TRBJ1-2|TRBV29-1
CSVGAGPSYYGYTF
TGCAGCGTTGGCGCAGGCCCCTCATACTATGGCTACACCTTC
>TRBD2|many|TRBJ2-3|TRBV3-1
CASRGGADTQYF
TGTGCCAGCAGGGGGGGGGCAGATACGCAGTATTTT
>.|.|TRBJ2-3|TRBV10-2
CASTSTDTQYF
TGCGCCAGCACTAGCACAGATACGCAGTATTTT
>TRBD1|few|TRBJ1-6|TRBV7-2
CASTLLPGTGYNSPLHF
TGTGCCAGCACTCTACTCCCCGGGACAGGATATAATTCACCCCTCCACTTT
>TRBD1|.|TRBJ2-7|TRBV10-3
CASWDRAHSDEQYF
TGTGCCAGCTGGGACAGGGCCCACTCTGACGAGCAGTACTTC
>.|.|TRBJ2-5|TRBV6-2/TRBV6-3
CASSAPPGRGWGETQYF
TGTGCCAGCAGTGCCCCACCCGGGCGGGGTTGGGGAGAGACCCAGTACTTC
>.|many|TRBJ2-2|TRBV28
CASSRAGTSTGELFFF
.
>.|many|TRBJ2-7|TRBV2
CASSEGTQGFYEQYF
TGTGCCAGCAGTGAGGGAACGCAGGGGTTCTACGAGCAGTACTTC